The clone carrying this T cell receptor (beta chain) was counted at least ten times. Construction of the TCR beta libraries employed iRepertoire HTBI primers in conjunction with Arm-PCR of CDR3 regions. Each CDR3 protein gets one entry after TCRdb re-called the multiplex PCR reads with MiXCR. The sample holds some 250,000 distinct CDR3 sequences, about 17% seen once. Germline CDR1 and CDR2: WSHSY and SAAADI. The CDR3 has 14 amino acids. Trimming removed 6 bases at V and 0 bases at J, with 11 bases between. Specified time point: newly diagnosed GD, antithyroid drugs for less than 3 months. PBMC RNA served as the TCR library source. The sample is drawn from a study of regulatory T cells in long-lasting Graves disease. These data are also associated with another study on T cells in Graves' hyperthyroidism and ophthalmopathy. That source notes: In the blood, most expanded thyroid clonotypes above 0.001 appeared as well.

The clonotype originates from a woman aged 25 to 39 with Graves disease. This chain links TRBV10-2 with TRBJ1-1, with a possible D match to TRBD1 (5 bases). Specimen: peripheral blood mononuclear cells (PBMCs), collected at new diagnosis, from a patient treated with antithyroid drugs. The CDR3 coding sequence is TGCGCCAGCAGGAACGGGGCCCTGAACACTGAAGCTTTCTTT. Encoded protein: CASRNGALNTEAFF.